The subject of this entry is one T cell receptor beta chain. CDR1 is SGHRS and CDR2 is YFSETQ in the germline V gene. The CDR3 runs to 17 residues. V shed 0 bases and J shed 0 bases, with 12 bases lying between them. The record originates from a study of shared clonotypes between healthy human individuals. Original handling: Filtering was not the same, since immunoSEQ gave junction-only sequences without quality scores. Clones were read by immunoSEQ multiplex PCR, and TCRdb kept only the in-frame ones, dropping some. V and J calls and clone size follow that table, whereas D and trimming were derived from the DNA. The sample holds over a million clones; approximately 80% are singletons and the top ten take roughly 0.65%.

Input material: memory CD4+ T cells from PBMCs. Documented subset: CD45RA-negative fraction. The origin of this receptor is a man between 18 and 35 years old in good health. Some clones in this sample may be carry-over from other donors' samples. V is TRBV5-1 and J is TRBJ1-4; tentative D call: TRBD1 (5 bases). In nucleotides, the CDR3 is TGCGCCAGCAGCTTGGGTCAGGGAGCCACAACTAATGAAAAACTGTTTTTT. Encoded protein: CASSLGQGATTNEKLFF.